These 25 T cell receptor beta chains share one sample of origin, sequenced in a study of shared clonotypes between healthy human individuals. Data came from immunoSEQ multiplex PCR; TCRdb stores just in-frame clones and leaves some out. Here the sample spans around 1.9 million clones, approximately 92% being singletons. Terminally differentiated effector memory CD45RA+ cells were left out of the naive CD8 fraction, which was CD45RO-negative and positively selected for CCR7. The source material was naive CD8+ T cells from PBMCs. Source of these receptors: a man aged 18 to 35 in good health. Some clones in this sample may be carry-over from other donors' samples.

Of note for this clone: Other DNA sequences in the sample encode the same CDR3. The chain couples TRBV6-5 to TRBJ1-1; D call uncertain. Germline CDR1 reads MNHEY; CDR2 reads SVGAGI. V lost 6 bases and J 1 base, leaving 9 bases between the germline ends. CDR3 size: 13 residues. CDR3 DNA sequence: TGTGCCAGCAGCTATGACGGGAACACTGAAGCTTTCTTT. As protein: CASSYDGNTEAFF.

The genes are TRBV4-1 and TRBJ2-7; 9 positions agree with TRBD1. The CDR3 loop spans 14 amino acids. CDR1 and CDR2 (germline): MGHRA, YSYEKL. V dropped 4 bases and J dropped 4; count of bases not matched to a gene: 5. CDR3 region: CASSPDRGLYEQYF. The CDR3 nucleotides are TGCGCCAGCAGCCCTGACAGGGGGTTATACGAGCAGTACTTC.

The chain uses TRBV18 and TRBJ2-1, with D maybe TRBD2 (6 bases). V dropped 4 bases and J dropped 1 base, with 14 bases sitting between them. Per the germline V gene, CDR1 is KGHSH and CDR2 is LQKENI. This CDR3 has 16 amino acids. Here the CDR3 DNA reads TGTGCCAGCTCACTTACCGGGACTGATTCCTACAATGAGCAGTTCTTC. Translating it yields CASSLTGTDSYNEQFF.

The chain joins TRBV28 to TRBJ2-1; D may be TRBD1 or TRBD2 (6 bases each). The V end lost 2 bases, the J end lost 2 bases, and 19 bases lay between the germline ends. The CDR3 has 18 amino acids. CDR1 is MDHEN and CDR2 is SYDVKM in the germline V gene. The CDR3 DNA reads TGTGCCAGCAGTTTACGCCTCCGGGGGCGGTCGCCCTACAATGAGCAGTTCTTC. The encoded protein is CASSLRLRGRSPYNEQFF.

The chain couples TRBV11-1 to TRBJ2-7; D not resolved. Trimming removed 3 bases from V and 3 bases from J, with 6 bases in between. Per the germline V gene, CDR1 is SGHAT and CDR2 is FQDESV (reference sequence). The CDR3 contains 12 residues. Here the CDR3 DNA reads TGTGCCAGCAGCTTCGGCGGCTACGAGCAGTACTTC. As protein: CASSFGGYEQYF. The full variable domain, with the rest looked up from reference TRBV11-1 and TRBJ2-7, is EAEVAQSPRYKITEKSQAVAFWCDPISGHATLYWYRQILGQGPELLVQFQDESVVDDSQLPKDRFSAERLKGVDSTLKIQPAELGDSAMYLCASSFGGYEQYFGPGTRLTVT.

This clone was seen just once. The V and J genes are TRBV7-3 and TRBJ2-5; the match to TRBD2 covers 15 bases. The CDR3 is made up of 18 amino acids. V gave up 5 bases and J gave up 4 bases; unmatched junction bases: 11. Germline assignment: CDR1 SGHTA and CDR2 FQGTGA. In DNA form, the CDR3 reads TGTGCCAGCAGCATAGGACTAGCGGGAGGGCCTCTCGCAGAGACCCAGTACTTC. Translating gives CASSIGLAGGPLAETQYF.

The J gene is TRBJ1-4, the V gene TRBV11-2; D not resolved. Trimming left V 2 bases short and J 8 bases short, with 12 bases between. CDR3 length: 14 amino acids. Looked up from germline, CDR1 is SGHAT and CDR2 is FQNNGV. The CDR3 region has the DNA TGTGCCAGCAGCTTACGTCCAGGAGCGGAAAAACTGTTTTTT. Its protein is CASSLRPGAEKLFF.

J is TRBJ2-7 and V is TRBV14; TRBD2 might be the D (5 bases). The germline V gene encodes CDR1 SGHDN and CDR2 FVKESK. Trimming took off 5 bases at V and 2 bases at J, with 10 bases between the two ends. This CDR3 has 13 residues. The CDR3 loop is CASSGPEAYEQYF. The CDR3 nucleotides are TGTGCCAGCAGCGGTCCGGAGGCCTACGAGCAGTACTTC.

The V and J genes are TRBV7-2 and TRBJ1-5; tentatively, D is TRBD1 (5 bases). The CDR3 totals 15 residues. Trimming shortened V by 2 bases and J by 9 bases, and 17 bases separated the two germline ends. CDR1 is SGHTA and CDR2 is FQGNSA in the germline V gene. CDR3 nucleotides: TGTGCCAGCAGCTTACGGTTGGGGGGACCGGGGCCCCAGCATTTT. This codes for CASSLRLGGPGPQHF.

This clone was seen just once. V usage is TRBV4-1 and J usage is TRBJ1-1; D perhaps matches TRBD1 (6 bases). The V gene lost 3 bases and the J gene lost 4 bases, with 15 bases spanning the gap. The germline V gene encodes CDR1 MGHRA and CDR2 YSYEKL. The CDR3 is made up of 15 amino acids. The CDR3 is CASSQNDRKGTEAFF. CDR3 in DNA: TGCGCCAGCAGCCAGAATGACAGGAAGGGCACTGAAGCTTTCTTT.

The CDR3 sequence: CASSHFRTPGDQYF. CDR3 nucleotide sequence: TGTGCCAGCAGCCATTTCCGAACCCCAGGGGACCAGTACTTC. This chain connects TRBV7-9 to TRBJ2-5; a weak D match, TRBD1 (6 bases). Trimming took off 5 bases at V and 10 bases at J, with 20 bases between the two ends. This CDR3 contains 14 residues. Germline V gene sequence: CDR1 SEHNR, CDR2 FQNEAQ (reference sequence).

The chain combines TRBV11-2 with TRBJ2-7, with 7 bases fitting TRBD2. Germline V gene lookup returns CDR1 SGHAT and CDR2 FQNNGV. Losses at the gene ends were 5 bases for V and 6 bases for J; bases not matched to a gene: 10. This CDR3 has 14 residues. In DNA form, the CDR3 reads TGTGCCAGCAGCGCACGTCTTGCGGGAGCCGAGCAGTACTTC. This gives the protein CASSARLAGAEQYF. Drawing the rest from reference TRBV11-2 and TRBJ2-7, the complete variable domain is EAGVAQSPRYKIIEKRQSVAFWCNPISGHATLYWYQQILGQGPKLLIQFQNNGVVDDSQLPKDRFSAERLKGVDSTLKIQPAKLEDSAVYLCASSARLAGAEQYFGPGTRLTVT.

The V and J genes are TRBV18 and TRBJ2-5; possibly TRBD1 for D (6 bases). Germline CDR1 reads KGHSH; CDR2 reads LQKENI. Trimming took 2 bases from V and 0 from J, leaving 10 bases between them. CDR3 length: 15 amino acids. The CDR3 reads CASSPRTVNQETQYF. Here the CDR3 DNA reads TGTGCCAGCTCACCAAGGACAGTAAACCAAGAGACCCAGTACTTC.

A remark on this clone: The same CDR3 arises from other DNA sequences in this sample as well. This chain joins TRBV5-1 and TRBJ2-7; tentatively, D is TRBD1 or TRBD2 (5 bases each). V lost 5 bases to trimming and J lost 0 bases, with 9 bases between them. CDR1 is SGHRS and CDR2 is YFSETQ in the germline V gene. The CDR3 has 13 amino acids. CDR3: CASSSGTSYEQYF. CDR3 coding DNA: TGCGCCAGCAGTTCCGGGACCTCCTACGAGCAGTACTTC. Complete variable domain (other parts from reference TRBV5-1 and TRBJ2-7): KAGVTQTPRYLIKTRGQQVTLSCSPISGHRSVSWYQQTPGQGLQFLFEYFSETQRNKGNFPGRFSGRQFSNSRSEMNVSTLELGDSALYLCASSSGTSYEQYFGPGTRLTVT.

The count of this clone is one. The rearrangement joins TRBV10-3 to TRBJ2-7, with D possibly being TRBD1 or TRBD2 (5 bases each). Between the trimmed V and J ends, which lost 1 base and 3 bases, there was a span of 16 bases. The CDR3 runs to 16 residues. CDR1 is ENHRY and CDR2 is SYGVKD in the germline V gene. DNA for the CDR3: TGTGCCATCAGTGAGTTGAAGGGACCATATATCTACGAGCAGTACTTC. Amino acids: CAISELKGPYIYEQYF.

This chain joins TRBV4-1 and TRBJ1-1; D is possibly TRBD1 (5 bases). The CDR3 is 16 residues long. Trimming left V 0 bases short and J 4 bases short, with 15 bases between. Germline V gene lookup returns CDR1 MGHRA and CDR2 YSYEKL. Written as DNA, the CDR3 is TGCGCCAGCAGCCAAGAAGGAGGGGCACGAGGCACTGAAGCTTTCTTT. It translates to CASSQEGGARGTEAFF.

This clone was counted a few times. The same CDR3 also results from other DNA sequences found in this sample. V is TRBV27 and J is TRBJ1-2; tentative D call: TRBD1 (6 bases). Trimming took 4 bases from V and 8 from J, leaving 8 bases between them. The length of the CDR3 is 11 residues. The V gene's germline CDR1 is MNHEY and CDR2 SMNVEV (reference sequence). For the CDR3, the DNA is TGTGCCAGCAGTTCCGGGGGCGGCTACACCTTC. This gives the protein CASSSGGGYTF.

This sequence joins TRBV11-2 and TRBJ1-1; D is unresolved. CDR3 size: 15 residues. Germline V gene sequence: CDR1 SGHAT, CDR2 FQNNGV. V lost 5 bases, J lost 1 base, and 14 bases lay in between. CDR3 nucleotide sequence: TGTGCCAGCAGCGGCAGCGGCGGGGAGAACACTGAAGCTTTCTTT. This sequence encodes CASSGSGGENTEAFF.

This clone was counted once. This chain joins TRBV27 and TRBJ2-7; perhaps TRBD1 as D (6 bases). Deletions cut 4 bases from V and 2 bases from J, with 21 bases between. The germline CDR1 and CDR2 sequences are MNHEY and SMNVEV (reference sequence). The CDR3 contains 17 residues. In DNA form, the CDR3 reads TGTGCCAGCAGTTCCGGCAGGGGACCCCCATCCCCCTACGAGCAGTACTTC. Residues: CASSSGRGPPSPYEQYF.

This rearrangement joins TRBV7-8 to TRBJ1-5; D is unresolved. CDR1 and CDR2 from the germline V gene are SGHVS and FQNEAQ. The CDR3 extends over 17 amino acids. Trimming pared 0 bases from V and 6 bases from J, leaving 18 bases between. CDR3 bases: TGTGCCAGCAGCTTAGCGCTGTCTCAGGCGGCGGGTCAGCCCCAGCATTTT. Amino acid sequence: CASSLALSQAAGQPQHF.

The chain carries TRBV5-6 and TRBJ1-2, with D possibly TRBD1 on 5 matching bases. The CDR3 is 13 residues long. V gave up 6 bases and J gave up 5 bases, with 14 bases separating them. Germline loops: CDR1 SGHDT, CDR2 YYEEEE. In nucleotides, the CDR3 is TGTGCCAGCAACTACCCCGAGGGGTATGGCTACACCTTC. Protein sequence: CASNYPEGYGYTF.

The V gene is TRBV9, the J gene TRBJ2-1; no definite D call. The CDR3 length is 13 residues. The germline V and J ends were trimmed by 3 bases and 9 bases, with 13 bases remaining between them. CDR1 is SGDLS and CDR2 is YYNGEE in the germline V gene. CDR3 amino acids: CASSADLAIEQFF. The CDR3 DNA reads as TGTGCCAGCAGCGCCGACTTGGCTATTGAGCAGTTCTTC.

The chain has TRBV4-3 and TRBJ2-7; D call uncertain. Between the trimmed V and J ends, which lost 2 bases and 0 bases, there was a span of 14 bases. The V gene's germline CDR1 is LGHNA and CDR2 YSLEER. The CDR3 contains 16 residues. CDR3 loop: CASSQKGGSSSYEQYF. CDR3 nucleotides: TGCGCCAGCAGCCAAAAGGGCGGATCGAGCTCCTACGAGCAGTACTTC.

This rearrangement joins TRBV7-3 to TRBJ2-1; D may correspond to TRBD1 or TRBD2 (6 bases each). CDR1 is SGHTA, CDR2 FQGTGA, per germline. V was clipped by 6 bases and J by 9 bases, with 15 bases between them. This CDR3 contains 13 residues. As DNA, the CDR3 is TGTGCCAGCAGGAATAGGGGGGAGGTTGAGCAGTTCTTC. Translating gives CASRNRGEVEQFF.

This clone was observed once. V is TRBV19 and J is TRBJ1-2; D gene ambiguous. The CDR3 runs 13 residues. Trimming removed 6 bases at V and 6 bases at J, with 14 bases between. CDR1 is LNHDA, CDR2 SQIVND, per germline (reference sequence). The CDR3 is CASSPLGKDGYTF. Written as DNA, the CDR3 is TGTGCCAGTAGCCCCCTGGGGAAGGATGGCTACACCTTC.